A selection of T cell receptor beta chains follows, all from one sample in a study of T cells in Graves' hyperthyroidism and ophthalmopathy. TCRdb used MiXCR to reprocess the multiplex PCR reads, holding one entry per CDR3 protein. The table lists approximately 620,000 distinct CDR3 sequences, 15% to 20% of them singletons. What was sequenced was blood. The receptors derive from a woman in her thirties or forties with Graves' ophthalmopathy. CDR3s include the opening cysteine and the closing phenylalanine or tryptophan. Fields, in order: CDR3 DNA, CDR3 protein, D gene, clone size, V gene, J gene. A D gene is named only where the DNA matches it firmly. Clone size is stated in some rows and not others, as once, few, many or a class when expanded.

CDR3 DNA: TGTGCCAGCAGATTTGGACTAGCGGGACCCACCTACGAGCAGTACTTC
CDR3 protein: CASRFGLAGPTYEQYF
D gene: TRBD2
clone size: -
V gene: TRBV27
J gene: TRBJ2-7

CDR3 DNA: TGTGCCAGCCCGTGGGACCTCCCCGGAAAAAATAGCAATCAGCCCCAGCATTTT
CDR3 protein: CASPWDLPGKNSNQPQHF
D gene: -
clone size: few
V gene: TRBV6-4
J gene: TRBJ1-5

CDR3 DNA: TGTGCCAGCTCACCGACTCCGGCGGGAGGAAACACCATATATTTT
CDR3 protein: CASSPTPAGGNTIYF
D gene: -
clone size: few
V gene: TRBV18
J gene: TRBJ1-3

CDR3 DNA: TGCAGCGTTGTGGACTACACTGAAGCTTTCTTT
CDR3 protein: CSVVDYTEAFF
D gene: -
clone size: few
V gene: TRBV29-1
J gene: TRBJ1-1

CDR3 DNA: TGTGCCAGCCATCGGGGGGGGCCGAGGACAGATACGCAGTATTTT
CDR3 protein: CASHRGGPRTDTQYF
D gene: TRBD2
clone size: many
V gene: TRBV13
J gene: TRBJ2-3

CDR3 DNA: TGTGCCAGCAGCCAAGAGGGACTAGCGGGGACGGCCGGGGGGCTGTTTTTT
CDR3 protein: CASSQEGLAGTAGGLFF
D gene: TRBD2
clone size: -
V gene: TRBV3-1
J gene: TRBJ2-2

CDR3 DNA: TGTGCCAGCAGTGGGGGGCAGGGGAGCACAGATACGCAGTATTTT
CDR3 protein: CASSGGQGSTDTQYF
D gene: -
clone size: -
V gene: TRBV6-1
J gene: TRBJ2-3

CDR3 DNA: TGTGCCAGCAGCTCGACTAGCGGGGGGCCCAATGAGCAGTTCTTC
CDR3 protein: CASSSTSGGPNEQFF
D gene: TRBD2
clone size: few
V gene: TRBV7-2
J gene: TRBJ2-1

CDR3 DNA: TGTGCCAGCAGCTCGAGGACAGGGATGCCTGAAGCTTTCTTT
CDR3 protein: CASSSRTGMPEAFF
D gene: TRBD1
clone size: -
V gene: TRBV7-9
J gene: TRBJ1-1

CDR3 DNA: TGTGCCAGCAGCTTCACTAGCGGGGGAGGCACCGGGGAGCTGTTTTTT
CDR3 protein: CASSFTSGGGTGELFF
D gene: TRBD2
clone size: many
V gene: TRBV11-2
J gene: TRBJ2-2

CDR3 DNA: TGTGCCAGCAGTGACCCTTCACTAGGAAACAATGAGCAGTTCTTC
CDR3 protein: CASSDPSLGNNEQFF
D gene: -
clone size: many
V gene: TRBV25-1
J gene: TRBJ2-1

CDR3 DNA: TGTGCCAGCAGCCAGAGGCTCTATGGCTACACCTTC
CDR3 protein: CASSQRLYGYTF
D gene: -
clone size: many
V gene: TRBV3-1
J gene: TRBJ1-2

CDR3 DNA: TGTGCCATCAGTGGTGCGGGGGGAGACCGGAACACCGGGGAGCTGTTTTTT
CDR3 protein: CAISGAGGDRNTGELFF
D gene: TRBD2
clone size: -
V gene: TRBV10-3
J gene: TRBJ2-2

CDR3 DNA: TGTGCCAGTAGGGGATCGGGCAGAACAAATGAAAAACTGTTTTTT
CDR3 protein: CASRGSGRTNEKLFF
D gene: -
clone size: -
V gene: TRBV19
J gene: TRBJ1-4

CDR3 DNA: TGTGCCAGCAGTTTCGATAGCGGGAGGGCTCGGTTCCGCTCCTACAATGAGCAGTTCTTC
CDR3 protein: CASSFDSGRARFRSYNEQFF
D gene: TRBD2
clone size: -
V gene: TRBV6-9
J gene: TRBJ2-1

CDR3 DNA: TGTGCCAGCAGTGAGGGACTGGAGGATAGCACCGGGGAGCTGTTTTTT
CDR3 protein: CASSEGLEDSTGELFF
D gene: -
clone size: many
V gene: TRBV2
J gene: TRBJ2-2

CDR3 DNA: TGTGCCAGCAGCCAAGGTCTTAACGGACTAGCATTTCCCTACGAGCAGTACTTC
CDR3 protein: CASSQGLNGLAFPYEQYF
D gene: TRBD2
clone size: few
V gene: TRBV14
J gene: TRBJ2-7

CDR3 DNA: TGTGCCAGCAGTTTAGGGACAGAAAATGAAAAACTGTTTTTT
CDR3 protein: CASSLGTENEKLFF
D gene: -
clone size: few
V gene: TRBV12-3/TRBV12-4
J gene: TRBJ1-4

CDR3 DNA: TGCAGTGCTAGAAGGGACAGGAGCACAGATACGCAGTATTTT
CDR3 protein: CSARRDRSTDTQYF
D gene: TRBD1
clone size: -
V gene: TRBV20-1
J gene: TRBJ2-3

CDR3 DNA: TGTGCCATCAGCGGACAGGACCAAGAGACCCAGTACTTC
CDR3 protein: CAISGQDQETQYF
D gene: TRBD1
clone size: -
V gene: TRBV10-3
J gene: TRBJ2-5

CDR3 DNA: TGTGCCAGCAGCTCCGGACAGGGGTATTCCTACGAGCAGTACTTC
CDR3 protein: CASSSGQGYSYEQYF
D gene: TRBD1
clone size: many
V gene: TRBV11-2
J gene: TRBJ2-7

CDR3 DNA: TGTGCCAGCAGCTTAGTTCGCCAGTCCTACAATGAGCAGTTCTTC
CDR3 protein: CASSLVRQSYNEQFF
D gene: -
clone size: many
V gene: TRBV11-2
J gene: TRBJ2-1